These T cell receptor beta chains were read from a single sample in a study of blood T cells in healthy people across ages. TCRdb re-called the 5' RACE reads with MiXCR, one entry per CDR3 protein. The sample carries about 680,000 distinct CDR3 sequences, around 45% recorded once. The sequencing sample was made of blood. The receptors were sampled from a woman aged 60-75 years in good health. The CDR3 runs from the conserved cysteine through the conserved F or W. A D gene is named only where the DNA matches it firmly. For some rows the clone size is stated as once, few or many, or as a class when expanded; others skip it.

size: few; J: TRBJ2-5; V: TRBV28; D: TRBD1; DNA: TGTGCCAGCAGTTTGGGACAGGCAGAGCAGTACTTC; CDR3: CASSLGQAEQYF
size: NA; J: TRBJ1-5; V: TRBV4-2; D: NA; DNA: TGTGCCAGCAGCCAAGATTTAGGCCGGGGGGCGCGTCGGTCCAATTATCAGCCCCAGCATTTT; CDR3: CASSQDLGRGARRSNYQPQHF
size: NA; J: TRBJ2-3; V: TRBV5-6; D: TRBD2; DNA: TGTGCCAGCAGCTCCGGGACTAGGGCCCTCAGCATCACAGATACGCAGTATTTT; CDR3: CASSSGTRALSITDTQYF
size: many; J: TRBJ2-1; V: TRBV4-2; D: TRBD2; DNA: TGTGCCAGCAGCCAAGAGGGAGGGGCCTGGGGCAATGAGCAGTTCTTC; CDR3: CASSQEGGAWGNEQFF
size: NA; J: TRBJ2-3; V: TRBV6-1; D: NA; DNA: TGTGCCAGCAGTACCCGATTCCCAGATACGCAGTATTTT; CDR3: CASSTRFPDTQYF
size: few; J: TRBJ2-1; V: TRBV6-6; D: NA; DNA: TGTGCCAGCAGTACCACTAGGTTCAATGAGCAGTTCTTC; CDR3: CASSTTRFNEQFF
size: few; J: TRBJ2-3; V: TRBV20-1; D: NA; DNA: TGCAGTGCTCCTACCTGGGAGCCACCTGGAGATACGCAGTATTTT; CDR3: CSAPTWEPPGDTQYF
size: NA; J: TRBJ2-1; V: TRBV5-6; D: TRBD1; DNA: TGTGCCAGCAGCTTGAGGGGACAGGGATACAATGAGCAGTTCTTC; CDR3: CASSLRGQGYNEQFF
size: few; J: TRBJ2-7; V: TRBV29-1; D: NA; DNA: TGCAGCGGTGGGCCACATAACAATGAGCAGTACTTC; CDR3: CSGGPHNNEQYF
size: NA; J: TRBJ2-3; V: TRBV29-1; D: TRBD2; DNA: TGCAGCGTGGCGGGACTAGCGACAGATACGCAGTATTTT; CDR3: CSVAGLATDTQYF
size: NA; J: TRBJ2-1; V: TRBV9; D: TRBD1; DNA: TGTGCCAGCAGCGTTCTCGGACAGGGGGGCAATGAGCAGTTCTTC; CDR3: CASSVLGQGGNEQFF
size: NA; J: TRBJ1-4; V: TRBV20-1; D: NA; DNA: TGCAGTGCTAGTTCCCTTCGAGGAATGCCTGGGGAAAAACTGTTTTTT; CDR3: CSASSLRGMPGEKLFF
size: NA; J: TRBJ2-1; V: TRBV20-1; D: TRBD2; DNA: TGCGGTGGAGGACTAGCTTCTGACCATGAGCAGTTCTTC; CDR3: CGGGLASDHEQFF
size: once; J: TRBJ1-1; V: TRBV6-2/TRBV6-3; D: TRBD1; DNA: TGTGCCAGCAGTTCTCACAGGGGGCCGAACACTGAAGCTTTCTTT; CDR3: CASSSHRGPNTEAFF
size: NA; J: TRBJ1-2; V: TRBV11-1; D: NA; DNA: TGTGCCAGCAGCTTATTCTCGAGGAAAGACTATGGCTACACCTTC; CDR3: CASSLFSRKDYGYTF
size: NA; J: TRBJ2-5; V: TRBV19; D: TRBD2; DNA: TGTGCCAGTGCTTCCGGGACTAGGGACCTAGAGACCCAGTACTTC; CDR3: CASASGTRDLETQYF
size: NA; J: TRBJ1-1; V: TRBV7-8; D: TRBD1; DNA: TGTGCCAGCAGCACCCGTCAGGGGGCTGAAGCTTTCTTT; CDR3: CASSTRQGAEAFF
size: NA; J: TRBJ2-3; V: TRBV29-1; D: TRBD2; DNA: TGCAGCGTTGACAAAGCGGGGAGCACAGATACGCAGTATTTT; CDR3: CSVDKAGSTDTQYF
size: few; J: TRBJ2-1; V: TRBV27; D: NA; DNA: TGTGCCAGCAGACCTCGACTAGATTCTCGGTCAGAGTTCTTC; CDR3: CASRPRLDSRSEFF
size: NA; J: TRBJ2-7; V: TRBV4-3; D: TRBD2; DNA: TGCGCCAGCAGCCGAGTGACTAGCGGGTACTACGAGCAGTACTTC; CDR3: CASSRVTSGYYEQYF
size: few; J: TRBJ2-7; V: TRBV4-3; D: TRBD2; DNA: TGCGCCAGCAGCCAAGGACCGGGACTAGCGGGACACTCCTACGAGCAGTACTTC; CDR3: CASSQGPGLAGHSYEQYF
size: NA; J: TRBJ2-3; V: TRBV7-2; D: TRBD2; DNA: TGTGCCAGCAGCGGATCTATTACTAGCGGGAGGGCCGTAGGTACGCAGTATTTT; CDR3: CASSGSITSGRAVGTQYF
size: NA; J: TRBJ1-1; V: TRBV27; D: NA; DNA: TGTGCCAGCAGTTCCACCCCAGGGTTAGGGAACACTGAAGCTTTCTTT; CDR3: CASSSTPGLGNTEAFF
size: NA; J: TRBJ2-7; V: TRBV4-1; D: NA; DNA: TGCGCCAGCAGCGAATGGGGACTTAAGGACAGAAATTACGAGCAGTACTTC; CDR3: CASSEWGLKDRNYEQYF
size: NA; J: TRBJ2-3; V: TRBV7-9; D: TRBD2; DNA: TGTGCCAGCAGCTTAAAACGGGAGGGCCACACAGATACGCAGTATTTT; CDR3: CASSLKREGHTDTQYF
size: NA; J: TRBJ2-7; V: TRBV15; D: TRBD2; DNA: TGTGCCACCAGCAAGTTTCCGGGACTAGCCGACGAGCAGTACTTC; CDR3: CATSKFPGLADEQYF
size: NA; J: TRBJ2-7; V: TRBV10-3; D: TRBD1; DNA: TGTGCCATCAGTGGCCCGACAGGGTCTCCCTACGAGCAGTACTTC; CDR3: CAISGPTGSPYEQYF
size: NA; J: TRBJ2-1; V: TRBV28; D: TRBD1; DNA: TGTGCCAGCAGTTCAAACAGGGGTTCCTACAATGAGCAGTTCTTC; CDR3: CASSSNRGSYNEQFF
size: NA; J: TRBJ1-2; V: TRBV20-1; D: NA; DNA: TGCAGTGCGTTCGACTCTTCCTACACCTTC; CDR3: CSAFDSSYTF
size: NA; J: TRBJ2-5; V: TRBV2; D: NA; DNA: TGTGCCAGCAGTGACCAGCCCGGGTCAGAGACCCAGTACTTC; CDR3: CASSDQPGSETQYF
size: NA; J: TRBJ2-5; V: TRBV20-1; D: TRBD1; DNA: TGCAGTGCTAGAGGACAGGGCGAAAAGACCCAGTACTTC; CDR3: CSARGQGEKTQYF
size: few; J: TRBJ2-1; V: TRBV5-1; D: TRBD2; DNA: TGCGCCAGCAGCCTAACTAGCGGGACGTGGAGTGAGCAGTTCTTC; CDR3: CASSLTSGTWSEQFF
size: NA; J: TRBJ2-3; V: TRBV6-5; D: NA; DNA: TGTGCCAGCGGTTACCCCTCGGCGGGATCCGCTAGCACAGATACGCAGTATTTT; CDR3: CASGYPSAGSASTDTQYF
size: once; J: TRBJ2-4; V: TRBV20-1; D: NA; DNA: TGCAGTGCTACAGCGGAGGGGGCCAAAAACATTCAGTACTTC; CDR3: CSATAEGAKNIQYF
size: NA; J: TRBJ2-1; V: TRBV4-2; D: TRBD2; DNA: TGTGCCAGCAGCCAAGAGTCTAGCGGGGGGTTTGAGCAGTTCTTC; CDR3: CASSQESSGGFEQFF
size: NA; J: TRBJ2-6; V: TRBV6-2/TRBV6-3; D: NA; DNA: TGTGCCAGCAGTTACCTCAGGGAGTTAGCTGGGGCCAACGTCCTGACTTTC; CDR3: CASSYLRELAGANVLTF
size: NA; J: TRBJ2-1; V: TRBV3-1; D: NA; DNA: TGTGCCAGCAGCCAAGGGCGGGGCGATGAGCAGTTCTTC; CDR3: CASSQGRGDEQFF
size: NA; J: TRBJ2-4; V: TRBV7-2; D: TRBD2; DNA: TGTGCCAGCAGCGCCGGGACTAGCGGGAGAGCCAAAAACATTCAGTACTTC; CDR3: CASSAGTSGRAKNIQYF
size: NA; J: TRBJ2-7; V: TRBV14; D: TRBD2; DNA: TGTGCCAGCAGCCATGGCGGGACTAGCGAGCAGTACTTC; CDR3: CASSHGGTSEQYF
size: NA; J: TRBJ2-7; V: TRBV28; D: TRBD2; DNA: TGTGCCAGCAGTCGGGCCGTGGCGGGAGGCTCCGAGCAGTACTTC; CDR3: CASSRAVAGGSEQYF
size: NA; J: TRBJ1-1; V: TRBV29-1; D: NA; DNA: TGCAGCGTCGGGGGTAGGGGCGGGAACACTGAAGCTTTCTTT; CDR3: CSVGGRGGNTEAFF
size: few; J: TRBJ2-7; V: TRBV27; D: NA; DNA: TGTGCCAGCAGTTTATCTCTGGTCGCGGCAGGGGATACCTACGAGCAGTACTTC; CDR3: CASSLSLVAAGDTYEQYF
size: NA; J: TRBJ2-3; V: TRBV20-1; D: TRBD2; DNA: TGCAGTGCCAAACTAGCGGGCGCTGTAGATACGCAGTATTTT; CDR3: CSAKLAGAVDTQYF
size: NA; J: TRBJ1-2; V: TRBV20-1; D: NA; DNA: TGCAGTGCTAGAGTACCTTACGTTGTTAACTATGGCTACACCTTC; CDR3: CSARVPYVVNYGYTF